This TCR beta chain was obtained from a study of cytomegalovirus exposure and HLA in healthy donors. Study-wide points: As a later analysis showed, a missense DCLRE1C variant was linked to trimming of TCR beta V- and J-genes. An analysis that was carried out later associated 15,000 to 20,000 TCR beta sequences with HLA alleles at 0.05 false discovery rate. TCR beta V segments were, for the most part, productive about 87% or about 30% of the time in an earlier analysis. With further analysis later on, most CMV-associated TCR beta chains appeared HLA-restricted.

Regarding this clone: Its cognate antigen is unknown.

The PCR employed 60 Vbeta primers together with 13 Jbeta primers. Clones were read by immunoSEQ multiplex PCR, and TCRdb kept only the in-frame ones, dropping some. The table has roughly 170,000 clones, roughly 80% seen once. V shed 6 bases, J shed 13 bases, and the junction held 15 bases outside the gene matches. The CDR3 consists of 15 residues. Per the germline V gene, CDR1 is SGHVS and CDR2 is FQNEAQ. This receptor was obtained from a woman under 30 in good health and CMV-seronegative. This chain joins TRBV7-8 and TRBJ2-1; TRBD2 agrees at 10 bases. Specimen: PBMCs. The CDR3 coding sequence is TGTGCCAGCAGTCCAGATGAGCTAGCGGGAGAGAACCAGTTCTTC. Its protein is CASSPDELAGENQFF.